A single sample is the source of the 19 T cell receptor beta chains below, sequenced in a study of T-cell reconstitution after alpha-beta-depleted transplantation in children. The library targeted TCRbeta and was prepared with unique molecular identifiers. In TCRdb, the PCR reads were re-called with MiXCR into one record per CDR3 protein. The sample holds about 1,000,000 distinct CDR3 sequences, 25% to 35% seen once. The sample in question was PBMCs, mostly from graft donor cells, obtained 360 days after TCRalphabeta/CD19-depleted stem cell transplant. The receptors derive from a boy less than two years old who had a stem cell transplant for SCID, so the T cells may come from the graft donor.

J is TRBJ2-2 and V is TRBV20-1; 7 bases are a match to TRBD1. With V trimmed by 6 bases and J by 5 bases, 9 bases remained unmatched. CDR3 length equals 14 residues. Germline V lookup: CDR1 DFQATT, CDR2 SNEGSKA (reference sequence). The chain's CDR3 is CSAPGTVKTGELFF. The CDR3 DNA is TGCAGTGCGCCCGGGACAGTAAAAACCGGGGAGCTGTTTTTT.

V gene TRBV6-2 or TRBV6-3 combines with J gene TRBJ2-6; D could derive from TRBD1 or TRBD2 (5 bases each). CDR1 MNHEY and CDR2 SVGEGT come from the germline V gene. The CDR3 has 18 residues. V was cut by 2 bases and J by 0 bases, with 14 bases left in between. In nucleotides, the CDR3 is TGTGCCAGCAGTTACCCGGACACTAGACGCTCTGGGGCCAACGTCCTGACTTTC. Translated: CASSYPDTRRSGANVLTF.

CDR3 coding DNA: TGTGCCAGCAGCTTATGGACAATCGGGGAGACCCAGTACTTC. It encodes CASSLWTIGETQYF. V gene TRBV7-2 combines with J gene TRBJ2-5; possibly TRBD1 for D (5 bases). There are 14 residues in the CDR3. Germline V gene data show CDR1 as SGHTA and CDR2 as FQGNSA. V lost 2 bases to trimming and J lost 5 bases, with 12 bases between them.

V and J are TRBV5-1 and TRBJ2-7; 7 nucleotides line up with TRBD2. The germline CDR1 and CDR2 sequences are SGHRS and YFSETQ. Trimming cost V 4 bases and J 0 bases; bases outside gene matches: 10. The CDR3 sequence is 16 residues long. CDR3 sequence: CASSKSGIPNSYEQYF. CDR3 nucleotides: TGCGCCAGCAGCAAGAGCGGGATCCCCAACTCCTACGAGCAGTACTTC.

The rearrangement joins TRBV3-1 to TRBJ2-7; D may correspond to TRBD1 or TRBD2 (5 bases each). This CDR3 is 15 amino acids long. The ends were cut back, 8 bases at V and 2 bases at J, with 19 bases in the middle. Germline lookup yields CDR1 LGHDT and CDR2 YNNKEL (reference sequence). DNA of the CDR3: TGTGCCAGCTGGAGGTCCGGGACGGCGGCCTACGAGCAGTACTTC. It specifies CASWRSGTAAYEQYF.

The chain has TRBV12-3 or TRBV12-4 and TRBJ2-7, with a possible D match to TRBD1 (5 bases). The CDR3 totals 15 residues. The germline V and J ends were trimmed by 4 bases and 6 bases, with 19 bases remaining between them. The CDR3 loop reads CASSSGAIKFGEQYF. DNA of the CDR3: TGTGCCAGCAGTTCTGGGGCTATAAAATTCGGCGAGCAGTACTTC.

In its sample, this clonotype was seen a few times. This chain links TRBV5-6 with TRBJ1-1; TRBD1 might be the D (5 bases). Germline CDR1 SGHDT, CDR2 YYEEEE. This CDR3 is 14 amino acids long. The V gene lost 4 bases and the J gene lost 4 bases, with 14 bases spanning the gap. DNA of the CDR3: TGTGCCAGCAGCAGCAGGGTTAGTTTCACTGAAGCTTTCTTT. Protein: CASSSRVSFTEAFF.

The CDR3 region has the DNA TGCAGTGCTAGAGTCCCGGGGGCGCTTGGGGCCAACGTCCTGACTTTC. Protein sequence: CSARVPGALGANVLTF. This chain joins TRBV20-1 and TRBJ2-6; D may correspond to TRBD1 or TRBD2 (6 bases each). V was shortened by 1 base and J by 3 bases, with 13 bases between the two germline ends. The CDR3 loop spans 16 amino acids. Germline V gene data show CDR1 as DFQATT and CDR2 as SNEGSKA (reference sequence).

Details on this clonotype: One junction end does not reproduce the germline sequence, and a read error may be involved. The chain uses TRBV4-2 and TRBJ2-1; 8 nucleotides match TRBD2. Germline CDR1 and CDR2: LGHNA and YNFKEQ. CDR3 length: 13 amino acids. The CDR3 sequence is CASSPPQGTSRIF. Here the CDR3 DNA reads TGTGCCAGCAGCCCGCCCCAGGGGACTAGTAGGATCTTC.

This clonotype has more than one count but fewer than ten. The chain recombines TRBV5-1 with TRBJ1-1; D not resolved. The germline V and J ends were trimmed by 0 bases and 5 bases, with 8 bases remaining between them. From germline, CDR1 is SGHRS and CDR2 YFSETQ. The length of the CDR3 is 13 residues. The CDR3 protein is CASSLGRKTEAFF. The CDR3 DNA follows: TGCGCCAGCAGCTTGGGGAGGAAGACTGAAGCTTTCTTT.

V is TRBV6-2 or TRBV6-3 and J is TRBJ2-1; 14 bases match TRBD2. The CDR3 contains 21 residues. From germline, CDR1 is MNHEY and CDR2 SVGEGT. After removal of 0 bases from V and 0 bases from J, the junction contained 10 bases not matched to a gene. The CDR3 spells CASSYSEGTSGGYTSYNEQFF. Written as DNA, the CDR3 is TGTGCCAGCAGTTACTCGGAGGGGACTAGCGGGGGTTATACCTCCTACAATGAGCAGTTCTTC.

V usage is TRBV5-1 and J usage is TRBJ2-2; possible D gene TRBD1, 5 bases. Germline V gene sequence: CDR1 SGHRS, CDR2 YFSETQ. The CDR3 sequence is 19 residues long. V lost 0 bases and J lost 4, with 22 bases in between. Written as DNA, the CDR3 is TGCGCCAGCAGCTTGGTCGTCTTTCGGCAGGGCCCTAGCACCGGGGAGCTGTTTTTT. The encoded protein is CASSLVVFRQGPSTGELFF.

This clonotype was counted a few times. The chain links TRBV6-5 to TRBJ2-7, with 7 nucleotides matching TRBD1. Trimming at V came to 0 bases and at J to 2 bases, leaving 4 bases not matched to a gene. CDR1 and CDR2 from the germline V gene are MNHEY and SVGAGI. The CDR3 contains 15 residues. CDR3 sequence reads: CASSYSDRSTYEQYF. The CDR3 nucleotides are TGTGCCAGCAGTTACTCGGACAGGTCTACCTACGAGCAGTACTTC.

The rearrangement joins TRBV3-1 to TRBJ2-1; tentatively, D is TRBD2 (6 bases). V lost 2 bases and J 7 bases, leaving 18 bases between the germline ends. Looked up from germline, CDR1 is LGHDT and CDR2 is YNNKEL (reference sequence). This CDR3 has 16 residues. The CDR3 DNA sequence: TGTGCCAGCAGCCAATATTGGAGTAGCGGAACTAATGAGCAGTTCTTC. As protein: CASSQYWSSGTNEQFF.

This sequence joins TRBV6-1 and TRBJ1-1; 7 nucleotides line up with TRBD1. This CDR3 is built from 14 residues. J gave up 3 bases and V 6 bases, and 7 bases lay outside the gene matches. Germline lookup yields CDR1 MNHNS and CDR2 SASEGT. CDR3 DNA sequence: TGTGCCAGCAGCAAACTGGGGACAGACACTGAAGCTTTCTTT. Residues: CASSKLGTDTEAFF.

The genes are TRBV12-3 or TRBV12-4 and TRBJ2-3, with TRBD2 identical over 16 bases. V was clipped by 6 bases and J by 3 bases; unmatched bases: 15. CDR3 length equals 20 residues. The CDR3 protein is CASSRGSGTSGGVKTDTQYF. In DNA, the CDR3 is TGTGCCAGCAGCCGAGGCTCCGGGACTAGCGGGGGGGTGAAGACAGATACGCAGTATTTT.

The V gene is TRBV7-9, the J gene TRBJ1-1, with D possibly being TRBD1 (6 bases). The CDR3 extends over 14 amino acids. The germline CDR1 and CDR2 sequences are SEHNR and FQNEAQ (reference sequence). Between the trimmed V and J ends, which lost 4 bases and 1 base, there was a span of 10 bases. The CDR3 DNA is TGTGCCAGCAGCTCGGGACACCGGAACACTGAAGCTTTCTTT. It is translated as CASSSGHRNTEAFF.

The sample holds a few counts of this clonotype. The chain carries TRBV11-1 and TRBJ2-7; tentatively, D is TRBD1 (6 bases). The CDR3 consists of 12 residues. In germline, CDR1 is SGHAT, CDR2 FQDESV (reference sequence). The ends were cut back, 4 bases at V and 5 bases at J, with 9 bases in the middle. The CDR3 region has the DNA TGTGCCAGCAGCTCAAACAGGGACGAGCAGTACTTC. This gives the protein CASSSNRDEQYF.

This clonotype occurred a few times. This chain links TRBV29-1 with TRBJ2-7; 10 nucleotides align to TRBD1. J was trimmed by 5 bases and V by 1 base; bases with no gene match: 5. Germline loops: CDR1 SQVTM, CDR2 ANQGSEA. This CDR3 is built from 14 residues. CDR3 sequence: CSVEGTGGRDEQYF. The CDR3 region has the DNA TGCAGCGTTGAAGGGACAGGGGGTCGGGACGAGCAGTACTTC.